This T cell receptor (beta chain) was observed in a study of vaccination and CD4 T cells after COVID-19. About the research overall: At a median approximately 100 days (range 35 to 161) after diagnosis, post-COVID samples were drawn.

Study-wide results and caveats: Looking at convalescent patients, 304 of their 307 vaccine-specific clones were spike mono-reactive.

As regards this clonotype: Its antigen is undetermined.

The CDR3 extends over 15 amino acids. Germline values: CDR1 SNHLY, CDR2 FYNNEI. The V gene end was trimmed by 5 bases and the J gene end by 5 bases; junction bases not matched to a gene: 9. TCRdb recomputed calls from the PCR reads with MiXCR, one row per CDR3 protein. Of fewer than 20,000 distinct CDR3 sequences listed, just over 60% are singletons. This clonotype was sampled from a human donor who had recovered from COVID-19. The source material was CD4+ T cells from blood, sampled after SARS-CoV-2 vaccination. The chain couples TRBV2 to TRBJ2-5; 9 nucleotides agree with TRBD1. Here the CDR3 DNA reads TGTGCCAGCAGTCAAAGGACAGGGGTATGGGAGACCCAGTACTTC. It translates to CASSQRTGVWETQYF.